Presented here are 5 T cell receptor beta chains from one specimen sequenced in a study of PD-L1 blockade in urothelial cancer. The repertoire was sequenced with immunoSEQ multiplex PCR; TCRdb's copy has only in-frame clones and lacks some. The table includes 40,000 to 60,000 clones, under 90% detected once. The time point here: pretreatment peripheral blood. The sample was PBMCs, taken around atezolizumab (anti-PD-L1) treatment. These TCRs come from a man in his 70s with urothelial cancer.

The genes are TRBV5-6 and TRBJ1-1; D perhaps matches TRBD1 (6 bases). CDR1 and CDR2 (germline): SGHDT, YYEEEE. Trimming took 0 bases from V and 5 from J, leaving 14 bases between them. The CDR3 totals 15 residues. The CDR3 DNA reads as TGTGCCAGCAGCTTGGCCGGGGCAGGGGTTACTGAAGCTTTCTTT. This translates into CASSLAGAGVTEAFF. The full variable domain, rest sourced from reference TRBV5-6 and TRBJ1-1, is DAGVTQSPTHLIKTRGQQVTLRCSPKSGHDTVSWYQQALGQGPQFIFQYYEEEERQRGNFPDRFSGHQFPNYSSELNVNALLLGDSALYLCASSLAGAGVTEAFFGQGTRLTVV.

DNA of the CDR3: TGTGCCAGCAGTGAAGTTCCGTCAGGGGTCTATGGCTACACCTTC. This gives the protein CASSEVPSGVYGYTF. The chain has TRBV6-1 and TRBJ1-2, with D maybe TRBD1 (6 bases). CDR3 size: 15 residues. V lost 1 base and J lost 4, with 13 bases in between. CDR1 and CDR2 from the germline V gene are MNHNS and SASEGT.

The chain couples TRBV27 to TRBJ2-3, with D possibly matching TRBD2 (5 bases). The CDR3 contains 14 residues. V shed 8 bases and J shed 0 bases, with 12 bases lying between them. The germline CDR1 and CDR2 sequences are MNHEY and SMNVEV (reference sequence). CDR3 DNA sequence: TGTGCCAGCCGGCGGGCGGCGAGCACAGATACGCAGTATTTT. It is translated as CASRRAASTDTQYF.

The V gene is TRBV6-4, the J gene TRBJ2-1, with TRBD1 as a possible D gene (6 bases). CDR1 is MRHNA and CDR2 is SNTAGT in the germline V gene. The CDR3 has 15 amino acids. The V end lost 6 bases, the J end lost 0 bases, and 12 bases lay between the germline ends. The CDR3 nucleotides are TGTGCCAGCAGAAGGGACACAAGCTCCTACAATGAGCAGTTCTTC. Translating gives CASRRDTSSYNEQFF.

This sequence joins TRBV5-4 and TRBJ1-4; TRBD1 aligns across 11 bases. Germline loops: CDR1 SGHNT, CDR2 YYREEE (reference sequence). This CDR3 is 14 amino acids long. Germline trimming cut 4 bases from V and 8 bases from J; bases unmatched to any gene: 4. The CDR3, as DNA: TGTGCCAGCAGCCCGGGACAGGGGGACGAAAAACTGTTTTTT. Its translation: CASSPGQGDEKLFF.